One and the same sample provided the 11 T cell receptor beta chains below, sequenced in a study of early T cells in non-severe SARS-CoV-2 infection. A single record per CDR3 protein comes from TCRdb applying MiXCR to the 5' RACE reads. Of 65,000 to 95,000 distinct CDR3 sequences in the sample, about 15% are singletons; the top ten hold approximately 2.9%. Sequencing was done on a sample of whole blood. The receptors stem from an adult who was a healthcare worker with PCR-confirmed SARS-CoV-2 infection or an uninfected control (not recorded which).

This clonotype has more than one count but fewer than ten. V gene TRBV20-1 combines with J gene TRBJ2-1, with a possible D match to TRBD2 (6 bases). Trimming removed 7 bases from V and 5 bases from J, with 15 bases in between. The CDR3 is 13 amino acids. CDR1 is DFQATT, CDR2 SNEGSKA, per germline (reference sequence). DNA for the CDR3: TGCAGTGGTGCGGGACTTACGCACAATGAGCAGTTCTTC. Its translation: CSGAGLTHNEQFF.

In its sample, this clonotype was seen a few times. The genes are TRBV10-3 and TRBJ2-1; 12 positions agree with TRBD2. CDR3 length: 16 residues. The V segment lost 0 bases and the J segment 7 bases; nucleotides outside the gene matches: 4. Per germline, CDR1 ENHRY and CDR2 SYGVKD. The CDR3 bases are TGTGCCATCAGTGAGTCGCTAGCGGGGGGGCCAAATGAGCAGTTCTTC. Its translation is CAISESLAGGPNEQFF.

This sequence joins TRBV6-5 and TRBJ1-6; D remains ambiguous. The CDR3 contains 12 residues. Between the trimmed V and J ends, which lost 6 bases and 14 bases, there was a span of 14 bases. Germline assignment: CDR1 MNHEY and CDR2 SVGAGI. The CDR3 loop reads CASRAVRSSLHF. In nucleotides, the CDR3 is TGTGCCAGCAGGGCGGTTAGGTCATCCCTCCACTTT.

This clonotype was counted many times. The chain links TRBV6-1 to TRBJ2-1; TRBD2 matches at 7 bases. This CDR3 contains 14 residues. The trim removed 7 bases at V and 3 bases at J, leaving 6 bases unmatched. The V gene's germline CDR1 is MNHNS and CDR2 SASEGT. The CDR3 reads CASTVRGIYNEQFF. The CDR3 DNA reads as TGTGCCAGCACGGTGCGGGGGATCTACAATGAGCAGTTCTTC.

This clonotype has just a few counts. The chain is built from TRBV5-1 and TRBJ1-1, with D uncertain. The CDR3 is made up of 15 amino acids. V lost 3 bases, J lost 0 bases, and 12 bases lay in between. From germline, CDR1 is SGHRS and CDR2 YFSETQ. The CDR3 region is CASSYDRRLNTEAFF. The CDR3 DNA sequence: TGCGCCAGCAGCTATGACCGCCGATTGAACACTGAAGCTTTCTTT.

The rearrangement links TRBV11-2 to TRBJ2-1, with TRBD1 identical over 8 bases. CDR1 is SGHAT and CDR2 is FQNNGV in the germline V gene. CDR3 length: 15 amino acids. J gave up 3 bases and V 7 bases, and 8 bases lay outside the gene matches. In DNA, the CDR3 is TGTGCCAGCAAAGGACAGGGAGATTTCTACAATGAGCAGTTCTTC. Translated, it gives CASKGQGDFYNEQFF.

This clonotype showed up just a few times. The chain recombines TRBV18 with TRBJ2-3, with TRBD2 matching 10 bases. The V and J ends lost 3 bases and 2 bases, in that order; junction bases with no gene match: 8. Germline assignment: CDR1 KGHSH and CDR2 LQKENI. This CDR3 has 17 residues. CDR3 in DNA: TGTGCCAGCTCACCGCCTCGCCTAGCGGGGGTCACAGATACGCAGTATTTT. This gives the protein CASSPPRLAGVTDTQYF.

In its sample, this clonotype was seen a few times. The CDR3: CASSFRPTPQPQHF. DNA for the CDR3: TGTGCCAGCAGTTTCAGGCCGACCCCTCAGCCCCAGCATTTT. V usage is TRBV12-3 or TRBV12-4 and J usage is TRBJ1-5, with D uncertain. Between the trimmed V and J ends, which lost 3 bases and 6 bases, there was a span of 12 bases. This CDR3 is built from 14 residues.

The chain employs TRBV11-2 and TRBJ2-1; D not resolved. The V gene lost 1 base and the J gene lost 1 base, with 8 bases spanning the gap. Per the germline V gene, CDR1 is SGHAT and CDR2 is FQNNGV. The CDR3 has 15 residues. CDR3 DNA sequence: TGTGCCAGCAGCTTAGGTCCCGGATCCTACAATGAGCAGTTCTTC. It codes for CASSLGPGSYNEQFF.

This chain joins TRBV14 and TRBJ2-2; D remains unclear. CDR3 length equals 13 residues. The germline V and J ends were trimmed by 6 bases and 4 bases, with 9 bases remaining between them. Germline V lookup: CDR1 SGHDN, CDR2 FVKESK. DNA of the CDR3: TGTGCCAGCAGTCCACGGGCCACCGGGGAGCTGTTTTTT. The encoded protein is CASSPRATGELFF.

This clonotype was counted at least ten times. V gene TRBV18 combines with J gene TRBJ2-5; the D is unclear. Germline CDR1 and CDR2: KGHSH and LQKENI. The CDR3 consists of 12 residues. Trimming took off 3 bases at V and 4 bases at J, with 6 bases between the two ends. The CDR3 coding sequence is TGTGCCAGCTCACCGGCCCCAGAGACCCAGTACTTC. Translating gives CASSPAPETQYF. The full variable domain, completed using reference TRBV18 and TRBJ2-5, is NAGVMQNPRHLVRRRGQEARLRCSPMKGHSHVYWYRQLPEEGLKFMVYLQKENIIDESGMPKERFSAEFPKEGPSILRIQQVVRGDSAAYFCASSPAPETQYFGPGTRLLVL.